The T cell receptor beta chain described here comes from a study of breast tumors, draining lymph nodes, adjacent tissues. General study points: That most tumor T cells come from lymph nodes remained unproven. Luminal-like breast cancer showed significantly greater tumor-nontumor repertoire similarity than basal-like breast cancer did. Findings are consistent with lymph node origin and intratumoral expansion of most tumor T cells. Tumor repertoires ranked between lymph nodes and nontumor tissue in diversity, with V and J gene preferences.

This clonotype was detected ten times or more. The target antigen is unknown. TCRdb re-derived calls from the multiplex PCR reads in MiXCR, one entry per CDR3 protein. The data show 250,000 or so distinct CDR3 sequences, roughly 31% seen once. Germline assignment: CDR1 DFQATT and CDR2 SNEGSKA (reference sequence). V gave up 4 bases and J gave up 2 bases, with 14 bases separating them. The CDR3 length is 14 residues. Axillary draining lymph nodes of breast cancer patients supplied the node samples. The specimen was axillary lymph node tissue. This TCR came from a female donor with breast cancer. Some clones in this sample may be carry-over from other donors' samples. The rearrangement uses TRBV20-1 and TRBJ2-5; D may be TRBD1 (5 bases). The CDR3 nucleotides are TGCAGTGCTAAGGGGCCCGAAAGGCAAGAGACCCAGTACTTC. Its protein product is CSAKGPERQETQYF.